These 6 T cell receptor beta chains were sequenced from one sample in a study of early T cells in non-severe SARS-CoV-2 infection. Using its own MiXCR run on the 5' RACE reads, TCRdb lists one record per CDR3 protein. The data hold about 70,000 distinct CDR3 sequences, with 5% observed a single time. The sample was whole blood, taken at baseline. The receptors come from an adult who was a healthcare worker with PCR-confirmed SARS-CoV-2 infection or an uninfected control (not recorded which).

This clonotype was seen a handful of times. A read error may account for a junction end that differs from germline. The chain is built from TRBV12-5 and TRBJ1-1; TRBD1 matches 8 bases. Looked up from germline, CDR1 is LGHNT and CDR2 is FRNRAP. The CDR3 consists of 15 residues. CDR3 coding DNA: TGTGCTAGTGGATATACAGGGGACAGGAACACTGAAGTTTTCTTT. Encoded protein: CASGYTGDRNTEVFF.

This chain joins TRBV3-2 and TRBJ1-1; the table names TRBD1, a call not compared with the DNA. TRBV3-2 is listed as a pseudogene. The CDR3 spans 12 residues. This CDR3 reads CASSQTGSEAFF. The CDR3 bases are TGTGCCAGCAGCCAAACAGGGTCTGAAGCTTTCTTT.

This clonotype was seen at least ten times. J is TRBJ1-1 and V is TRBV6-5; 7 bases line up with TRBD1. CDR1 is MNHEY and CDR2 is SVGAGI in the germline V gene. CDR3 length: 16 amino acids. V trimming: 6 bases; J trimming: 0 bases; junction bases outside the gene matches: 10. The chain's CDR3 is CASRDPTTGLNTEAFF. CDR3 coding DNA: TGTGCCAGCAGAGACCCCACGACAGGGCTGAACACTGAAGCTTTCTTT.

In this sample, this clonotype turned up many times. The genes are TRBV5-1 and TRBJ2-7; no clear D gene. This CDR3 region has 14 residues. Looked up from germline, CDR1 is SGHRS and CDR2 is YFSETQ. The V and J ends lost 0 bases and 1 base respectively, with 8 bases between them. CDR3 in DNA: TGCGCCAGCAGCTTGGCCCTAGGGTCCTACGAGCAGTACTTC. Protein product: CASSLALGSYEQYF.

This clonotype occurred many times. This rearrangement joins TRBV29-1 to TRBJ2-3, with 8 bases lining up with TRBD2. CDR1 is SQVTM and CDR2 is ANQGSEA in the germline V gene. V gave up 2 bases and J gave up 7 bases; unmatched junction bases: 11. This CDR3 has 15 amino acids. The CDR3 DNA is TGCAGCGTTGAACGTAGCGGGATAGGGGCAAATACGCAGTATTTT. This sequence encodes CSVERSGIGANTQYF.

This clonotype was seen at least ten times. The V gene is TRBV12-3 or TRBV12-4, the J gene TRBJ1-1; TRBD1 might be the D (5 bases). The CDR3 has 13 amino acids. With 2 bases removed from V and 8 bases from J, the gap between germline ends came to 12 bases. CDR3 sequence reads: CASSLSGQGEAFF. The CDR3 DNA follows: TGTGCCAGCAGTTTAAGCGGGCAGGGCGAAGCTTTCTTT.